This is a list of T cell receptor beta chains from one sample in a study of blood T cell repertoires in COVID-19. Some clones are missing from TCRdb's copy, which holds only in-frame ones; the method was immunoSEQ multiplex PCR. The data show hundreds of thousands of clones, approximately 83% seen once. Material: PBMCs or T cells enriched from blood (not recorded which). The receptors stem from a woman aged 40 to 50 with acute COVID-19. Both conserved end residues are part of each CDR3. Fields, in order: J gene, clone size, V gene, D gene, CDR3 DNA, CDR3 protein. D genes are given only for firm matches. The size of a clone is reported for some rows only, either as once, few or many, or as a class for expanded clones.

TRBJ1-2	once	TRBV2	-	TGTGCCAGCACAGACAACCCCACTCTCAATGACTATGGCTACACCTTC	CASTDNPTLNDYGYTF
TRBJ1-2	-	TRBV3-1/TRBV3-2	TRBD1	TGTGCCAGCAGCCAGACAGGGTTAAGTGGCTACACCTTC	CASSQTGLSGYTF
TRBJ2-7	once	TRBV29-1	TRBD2	TGCAGCGTTCGTAGCGGGGCTAGCTCCTACGAGCAGTACTTC	CSVRSGASSYEQYF
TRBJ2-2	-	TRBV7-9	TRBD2	TGTGCCAGCAGCTTAGTGGGACTATTGAACACCGGGGAGCTGTTTTTT	CASSLVGLLNTGELFF
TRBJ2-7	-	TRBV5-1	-	TGCGCCAGCAGCGAGTTAACAGGGGAGGACGAGCAGTACTTC	CASSELTGEDEQYF
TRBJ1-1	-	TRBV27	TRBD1	TGTGCCAGCAGTAGACAGGGGGGCACTGAAGCTTTCTTT	CASSRQGGTEAFF
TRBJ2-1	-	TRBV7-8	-	TGTGCCAGCAGCTTACCTCCTCCCTACAATGAGCAGTTCTTC	CASSLPPPYNEQFF
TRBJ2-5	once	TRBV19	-	TGTGCCAGTAGCCCCGGGACTGGGGGGACCCAGTACTTC	CASSPGTGGTQYF
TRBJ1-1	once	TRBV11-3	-	TGTGCCAGCAGCTTGTGGCCGAACACTGAAGCTTTCTTT	CASSLWPNTEAFF
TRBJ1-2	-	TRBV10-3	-	TGTGCCATCAGTGTTAGGCCGGACAGACCCCCCTATGGCTACACCTTC	CAISVRPDRPPYGYTF
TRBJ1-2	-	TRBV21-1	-	TGTGCCAGCAGCGAGTGGGAGTTAGGAGGGGGCGCGGGAGGCTACACCTTC	CASSEWELGGGAGGYTF
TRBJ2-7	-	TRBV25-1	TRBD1	TGTGCCAGCAGGGGACAGGGACAGGGGCAGTACTTC	CASRGQGQGQYF
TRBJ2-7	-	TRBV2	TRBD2	TGTGCCAGCAGTCGCTCCGGGACTAGCGGGAGAAGGGTCTACGAGCAGTACTTC	CASSRSGTSGRRVYEQYF
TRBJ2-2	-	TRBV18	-	TGTGCCAGCTCACCGGAGGTTCTGGACACCGGGGAGCTGTTTTTT	CASSPEVLDTGELFF
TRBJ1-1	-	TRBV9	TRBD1	TGTGCCAGCAGCCGGACAGGGGACACTGAAGCTTTCTTT	CASSRTGDTEAFF
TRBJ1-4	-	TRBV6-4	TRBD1	TGTGCCAGCAGTGACCCGGGACAGGATGCAACTAATGAAAAACTGTTTTTT	CASSDPGQDATNEKLFF
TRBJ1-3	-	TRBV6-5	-	TGTGCCAGCAGTACCTCACGGGTTGGAAACACCATATATTTT	CASSTSRVGNTIYF
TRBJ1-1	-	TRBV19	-	TGTGCCAGTAGTATGGAACAGGGTGAGGCTTTCTTT	CASSMEQGEAFF
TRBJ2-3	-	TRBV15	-	TGTGCCACCAGCAGAGTTTCAGTGGGCACAGATACGCAGTATTTT	CATSRVSVGTDTQYF
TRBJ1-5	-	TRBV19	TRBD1	TGTGCCAGTAGTGTGACAGGGGAAAATCAGCCCCAGCATTTT	CASSVTGENQPQHF
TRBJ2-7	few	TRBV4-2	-	TGTGCCAGCAGTCCCCCGTCCTACGAGCAGTACTTC	CASSPPSYEQYF
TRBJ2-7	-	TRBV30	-	TGTGCCTTGGCCTGGTCCTACGAGCAGTACTTC	CALAWSYEQYF
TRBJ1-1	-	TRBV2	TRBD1	TGTGCCAGCAGTGGACGATCGGGACAGGGGGAGGGCACTGAAGCTTTCTTT	CASSGRSGQGEGTEAFF
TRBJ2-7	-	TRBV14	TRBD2	TGTGCCAGCAGCTATCTAGCGGGAGTCAGTCAGGACGAGCAGTACTTC	CASSYLAGVSQDEQYF
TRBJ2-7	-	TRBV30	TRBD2	TGTGCCTGGAGTCTTCTAGCGGGAGGGCGGTTCCACGAGCAGTACTTC	CAWSLLAGGRFHEQYF
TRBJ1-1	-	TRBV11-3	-	TGTGCCAGCAGCTTAAGACAAGGGGGGAACACTGAAGCTTTCTTT	CASSLRQGGNTEAFF
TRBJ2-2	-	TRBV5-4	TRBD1	TGTGCCAGCAGTTTCGGACAGGGTGCTGGATCCGGGGAGCTGTTTTTT	CASSFGQGAGSGELFF
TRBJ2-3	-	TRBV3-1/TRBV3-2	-	TGTGCCAGCAGCCAAGATCGAGATACGCAGTATTTT	CASSQDRDTQYF
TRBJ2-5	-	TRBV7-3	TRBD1	TGTGCCAGCAGCTTGACAGGGGTGGGGCAAGAGACCCAGTACTTC	CASSLTGVGQETQYF
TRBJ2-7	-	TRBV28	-	TGTGCCAGCACTAACGGGGGTAGGTACGAGCAGTACTTC	CASTNGGRYEQYF
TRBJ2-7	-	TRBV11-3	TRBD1	TGTGCCAGCAGCTTAGACCGTTGGGGGGACAGGGCGCGATACGAGCAGTACTTC	CASSLDRWGDRARYEQYF
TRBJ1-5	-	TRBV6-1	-	TGTGCCAGCAGTGAGGCGGGGTGGAACAATCAGCCCCAGCATTTT	CASSEAGWNNQPQHF
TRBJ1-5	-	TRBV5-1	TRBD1	TGCGCCAGCAGCGAAGCCGGGACAGGGAATCAGCCCCAGCATTTT	CASSEAGTGNQPQHF
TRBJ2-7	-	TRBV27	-	TGTGCCAGCAGTCCAACCTCGCAACTGAATTTCCTCTACGAGCAGTACTTC	CASSPTSQLNFLYEQYF
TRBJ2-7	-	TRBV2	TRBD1	TGTGCCAGGGGACCGACAGGGGACGAGCAGTACTTC	CARGPTGDEQYF
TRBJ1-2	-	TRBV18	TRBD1	TGTGCCAGCTCACCATCGGGACAGGGGGCGTCTGGCTATGGCTACACCTTC	CASSPSGQGASGYGYTF
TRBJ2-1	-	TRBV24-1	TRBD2	TGTGCCACCAGTGATATACTAGCGGGAGGCTACAATGAGCAGTTCTTC	CATSDILAGGYNEQFF
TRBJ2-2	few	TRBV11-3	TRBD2	TGTGCCAGCAGCTTTTTTTGGCTAGCGGGCACCGGGGAGCTGTTTTTT	CASSFFWLAGTGELFF
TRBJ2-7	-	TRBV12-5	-	TGTGCTAGTGGTTTGGTACACGGGCGGGAATCCTTCGGCGAGCAGTACTTC	CASGLVHGRESFGEQYF
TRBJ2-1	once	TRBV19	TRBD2	TGTGCCTCCGGGCTAGCGGGGGGCAATGAGCAGTTCTTC	CASGLAGGNEQFF
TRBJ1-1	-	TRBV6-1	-	TGTGCCAGCAGTGAAGCGAGGGGGACTGAAGCTTTCTTT	CASSEARGTEAFF
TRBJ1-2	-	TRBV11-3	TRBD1	TGTGCCAGCAGCCCGGGACAGGGGATTGTCAGTGGCTACACCTTC	CASSPGQGIVSGYTF
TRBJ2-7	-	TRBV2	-	TGTGCCAGCAGAAGTGACCCCGGAGGCGAGCAGTACTTC	CASRSDPGGEQYF
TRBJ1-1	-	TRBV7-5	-	TGTGTCAGAAGCCCCGGTAGTCGGGACAAGAACACTGAAGCTTTCTTT	CVRSPGSRDKNTEAFF
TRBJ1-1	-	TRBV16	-	TGTGCCAGCAGCCATACTCAGGTGAACACTGAAGCTTTCTTT	CASSHTQVNTEAFF
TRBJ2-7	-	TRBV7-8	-	TGTGCCAGCAGCCTGGACAGTCTCCACGAGCAGTACTTC	CASSLDSLHEQYF
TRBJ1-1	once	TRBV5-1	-	TGCGCCAGCAGCTTTTCAGGGAACACTGAAGCTTTCTTT	CASSFSGNTEAFF
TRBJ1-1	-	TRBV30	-	TGTGCCTGGAGATTGCAGGGGATCACTGAAGCTTTCTTT	CAWRLQGITEAFF
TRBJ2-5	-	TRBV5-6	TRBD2	TGTGCCAGCAGCTTGGTGACAGCGGGAGGGCAAGAGACCCAGTACTTC	CASSLVTAGGQETQYF
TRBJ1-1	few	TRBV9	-	TGTGCCAGCAGCGTAGAGGGGCGGGGAAACACTGAAGCTTTCTTT	CASSVEGRGNTEAFF
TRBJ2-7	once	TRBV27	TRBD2	TGTGCCAGCAGAGAGTTAGCGGGAGTCAACCCCGAGCAGTACTTC	CASRELAGVNPEQYF
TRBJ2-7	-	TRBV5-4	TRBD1	TGTGCCAGCAGCTTGGACAGGGGGTACGAGCAGTACTTC	CASSLDRGYEQYF
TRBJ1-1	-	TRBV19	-	TGTGCCACCACCTTTCGGGACACTGAAGCTTTCTTT	CATTFRDTEAFF
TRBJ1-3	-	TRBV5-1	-	TGCGCCAGCAGCTTGGAGGGCAGGGGTAGAAACACCATATATTTT	CASSLEGRGRNTIYF
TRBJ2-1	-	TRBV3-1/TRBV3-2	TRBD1	TGTGCCAGCAGCTCAGGACCGGGACAGGGTTATGGCAATGAGCAGTTCTTC	CASSSGPGQGYGNEQFF
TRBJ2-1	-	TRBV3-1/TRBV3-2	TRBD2	TGTGCCAGCAGCCAAGTGGCGGGAGGGCGACCCAATGAGCAGTTCTTC	CASSQVAGGRPNEQFF
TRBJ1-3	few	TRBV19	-	TGTGCCAGTAGTACCCCGACGGGAGCCGGAAACACCATATATTTT	CASSTPTGAGNTIYF
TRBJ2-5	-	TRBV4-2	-	TGTGCCAGCAGCCAAGATGTTCCGGGACAAGAGACCCAGTACTTC	CASSQDVPGQETQYF
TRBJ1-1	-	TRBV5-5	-	TGTGCCAGCAGTTCCTCGGGAGGCGGCACTGAAGCTTTCTTT	CASSSSGGGTEAFF
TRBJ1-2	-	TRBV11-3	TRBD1	TGTGCCAGCAGCCGAACAGGGGTGCACTATGGCTACACCTTC	CASSRTGVHYGYTF